This T cell receptor beta chain came from a study of low-dose radiotherapy and immunotherapy resistance in tumors. In the study overall: Intravenous administration to patients comprised nivolumab at 240 mg every two weeks and ipilimumab at 1 mg/kg every six weeks. Once cycle 1 day 1 began, patients took oral aspirin 300 mg daily for four cycles.

The CDR3 is 15 amino acids. V was pared by 3 bases and J by 5 bases, with 7 bases of the junction left unmatched. CDR1 is LNHDA and CDR2 is SQIVND in the germline V gene (reference sequence). A roughly 21-cycle PCR with a constant-region primer and V-primer adapter amplified TCRs. mRNA, once isolated, was amplified by in vitro transcription. One entry per CDR3 protein results from TCRdb running MiXCR on the reads. In the table there are tens of thousands of distinct CDR3 sequences, about 10% of which are singletons. Documented time point: before trial treatment. Donors received nivolumab, ipilimumab, aspirin, low-dose cyclophosphamide and low-dose radiotherapy. This clonotype was observed many times.

The TCR was taken from a female donor with ovarian cancer. The source was PBMCs, collected before treatment. The chain uses TRBV19 and TRBJ1-1, with 9 bases lining up with TRBD1. The DNA of the CDR3 is TGTGCCAGTAGTATCGTGGGACAGGGAACGACTGAAGCTTTCTTT. This translates into CASSIVGQGTTEAFF.